This TCR beta chain is from a study of blood T cell repertoires in COVID-19 (dated by TCRdb to 2020 to 2021). Background for the entire study: The collaborator samples originated in the United States, Italy and Spain and spanned the acute and convalescent phases of COVID-19. Subjects who had been exposed to COVID-19, were actively infected with it, or had recovered from it provided the deeply sampled blood TCRbeta repertoires that made up the dataset. Where available, HLA class I and class II types were taken from metadata supplied by the sample provider and were not determined by assay-based typing. The prospective study material was composed of cDNA or gDNA derived from T cells, B-cell-depleted T cells, or PBMCs. The samples were drawn from two sources: the first 160 participants of the ongoing ImmuneRACE study, and fewer than 1,500 subjects contributed by 6 global collaborators. Sample metadata almost always included a de-identified subject ID, COVID-19 status, age in years and sex. The repertoires were made available in a free public database intended to serve as a resource for research on the immune response to SARS-CoV-2.

This clone appeared a single time. The antigen it binds to is not known. Base-call qualities are not available, and no considerably larger clone is one nucleotide away. Enrolling through a virtual design, the prospective study's participants ranged in age from roughly 18 to 90 years and lived across 20 to 25 United States geographic areas. Cohort assignment in the prospective study relied on participant-reported clinical history from a screening survey and a study questionnaire. In the prospective study, mobile phlebotomists collected whole blood, serum and a nasopharyngeal or oropharyngeal swab from each participant. Additional blood draws and questionnaires over an approximately two-month period could optionally be provided by prospective study participants. Before DNA extraction, blood samples from the prospective study were shipped at room temperature or frozen. The paper as a whole reports these results and caveats: Clinical and demographic metadata were provided uncurated, with the amount varying by source and participant.

As encoded in the germline V gene (reference sequence), CDR1 is LNHNV while CDR2 is YYDKDF. V has 1 base trimmed and J has 2 bases trimmed; junction bases matching no gene number 3. Measured from the cysteine to the phenylalanine, the CDR3 is 15 residues long. Only the CDR3 region is kept as DNA, spanning 45 bases read in frame from base 1. The immunoSEQ Assay, a bias-controlled multiplex PCR, was used to amplify TCRbeta CDR3 regions from genomic DNA. Under the source paper's analysis protocol: Within the assay, amplification of reference gene primers was used to estimate how many nucleated cells each sample contained. Sequence reads were collapsed and filtered to measure the absolute abundance of every unique TCRbeta CDR3 rearrangement. For each sample, productive Simpson clonality was calculated by taking the square root of Simpson's diversity index across productive rearrangements. The source is immuneACCESS, and TCRdb retained only in-frame sequences with V and J called. Part of the clones is not carried over; for the studies checked, unresolved V genes explain less than half of this, and the remainder is unexplained. That table is the source of V, J and clone size, and D and trimming were worked out from the DNA. The sample table contains about 82,000 clones; only one count was recorded for around 89% of them. The ten most abundant clones make up around 1.2% of the sample.

The chain links TRBV15 with TRBJ1-1; TRBD1 agrees with 8 junctional bases. This receptor was obtained from a woman between 45 and 60 years old with acute COVID-19. Sequencing was carried out using PBMCs or T cells enriched from blood (not recorded which). The CDR3 region has the sequence CATSRVAGGNTEAFF. In nucleotide form, the sequence is TGTGCCACCAGCAGAGTGGCAGGGGGCAACACTGAAGCTTTCTTT.